Listed below are T cell receptor beta chains from one sample, sequenced in a study of shared clonotypes between healthy human individuals. The repertoire was sequenced with immunoSEQ multiplex PCR; TCRdb's copy has only in-frame clones and lacks some. This sample has over a million clones; about three quarters occur once, and the top ten carry roughly 1.4%. Material for sequencing was memory CD4+ T cells sorted from blood. The source is a man younger than 35 in good health. Each CDR3 is given with its conserved first and last residue. The D gene is left open where the match is weak. The size entry is marked missing in some rows and otherwise reads once, few, many or a size class.

j_call clone_size v_call d_call cdr3_length cdr3_nt cdr3_aa
TRBJ1-2 - TRBV6-1 - 14 TGTGCCAGCAGTGAATCAGGGTCTAACTATGGCTACACCTTC CASSESGSNYGYTF
TRBJ1-1 - TRBV6-6 - 13 TGTGCCAGCAGTTACCGGGCGGGCACTGAAGCTTTCTTT CASSYRAGTEAFF
TRBJ2-3 - TRBV27 - 15 TGTGCCAGCAGAGTAAACTACCCCGGCACAGATACGCAGTATTTT CASRVNYPGTDTQYF
TRBJ2-3 - TRBV7-6 TRBD2 16 TGTGCCAGCAGCCCCAGCGGGGGGGGTTCAGCAGATACGCAGTATTTT CASSPSGGGSADTQYF
TRBJ2-5 - TRBV4-3 TRBD2 16 TGCGCCAGCAGCCAAGGGGCTAGCGGGGGGAGGGAGACCCAGTACTTC CASSQGASGGRETQYF
TRBJ1-2 few TRBV11-2 TRBD1 13 TGTGCCAGCAGCGCCGGACAGGGGACTGGCTACACCTTC CASSAGQGTGYTF
TRBJ1-2 - TRBV5-6 TRBD1 14 TGTGCCAGCAGTTATGACAGGGAAGTACATGGCTACACCTTC CASSYDREVHGYTF
TRBJ2-2 - TRBV29-1 TRBD1 15 TGCAGCGTTGAAGCGTTGACAGGGGGCACCGGGGAGCTGTTTTTT CSVEALTGGTGELFF
TRBJ1-3 - TRBV4-3 - 15 TGCGCCAGCAGCCAAGACACGGGTTCTGGAAACACCATATATTTT CASSQDTGSGNTIYF
TRBJ1-1 - TRBV18 TRBD1 15 TGTGCCAGCTCACCCCCAGGGGGCGCGGCCACTGAAGCTTTCTTT CASSPPGGAATEAFF
TRBJ2-4 - TRBV4-3 - 14 TGCGCCAGCAGCCAAGATCGGGGACTGAACATTCAGTACTTC CASSQDRGLNIQYF
TRBJ1-4 - TRBV5-1 - 15 TGCGCCAGCAGCTTAGATGGGCAGTCTAATGAAAAACTGTTTTTT CASSLDGQSNEKLFF
TRBJ2-3 - TRBV5-8 - 14 TGTGCCAGCAGCTGGGACGGAAACACAGATACGCAGTATTTT CASSWDGNTDTQYF
TRBJ1-2 - TRBV5-4 - 14 TGTGCCAGCAGCAAAAGCGACAGGTCTTATGGCTACACCTTC CASSKSDRSYGYTF
TRBJ1-2 - TRBV4-2 TRBD1 15 TGTGCCAGCAGCCAAGGGACAGGAGGGACATATGGCTACACCTTC CASSQGTGGTYGYTF
TRBJ2-1 - TRBV5-1 - 17 TGCGCCAGCAGCTTTTCCTCCGGGGGAAGCTCCTACAATGAGCAGTTCTTC CASSFSSGGSSYNEQFF
TRBJ2-7 - TRBV7-2 - 15 TGTGCCAGCAGCTTCTGGGGAGGACAACGATCCGAGCAGTACTTC CASSFWGGQRSEQYF
TRBJ2-3 - TRBV6-5 TRBD2 15 TGTGCCAGCAGTAACCGCGGCGGGGGGCCCGATACGCAGTATTTT CASSNRGGGPDTQYF
TRBJ1-3 - TRBV7-9 - 14 TGTGCCAGCAACTCGGGACGGGATGGAAACACCATATATTTT CASNSGRDGNTIYF
TRBJ1-5 - TRBV30 TRBD1 15 TGTGCCTGGGATTTGGGACAGGGTGGCAATCAGCCCCAGCATTTT CAWDLGQGGNQPQHF
TRBJ1-2 - TRBV28 - 15 TGTGCCAGCAGTCTAGACACGTTCCTCGACTATGGCTACACCTTC CASSLDTFLDYGYTF
TRBJ2-3 - TRBV20-1 - 11 TGCAGTGCTTTTAGCGGTAGGACGCAGTATTTT CSAFSGRTQYF
TRBJ2-7 - TRBV6-1 - 13 TGTGCCAGCACTGGGACATTCTCCTACGAGCAGTACTTC CASTGTFSYEQYF
TRBJ1-4 - TRBV28 - 14 TGTGCCAGCAGTTCTGGGAATACTAATGAAAAACTGTTTTTT CASSSGNTNEKLFF
TRBJ2-3 - TRBV5-6 TRBD1 15 TGTGCCAGCAGCTTGGCGACAGGGGGGACAGATACGCAGTATTTT CASSLATGGTDTQYF
TRBJ1-5 - TRBV5-6 TRBD1 14 TGTGCCAGCAGCGAACAGGGGGCACGTCAGCCCCAGCATTTT CASSEQGARQPQHF
TRBJ2-4 - TRBV29-1 TRBD1 12 TGCAGCGTTGCCTCTGACAGGGCCCAAACGTACTTC CSVASDRAQTYF
TRBJ2-1 once TRBV27 - 15 TGTGCCAGCAGTTTCGGCGGTAGCTCCTACAATGAGCAGTTCTTC CASSFGGSSYNEQFF
TRBJ2-7 many TRBV21-1 - 13 TGTGCCAGCAGCAAAGTTAAAGACGACGAGCAGTACTTC CASSKVKDDEQYF
TRBJ2-1 - TRBV7-9 TRBD1 17 TGTGCCAGCAGCTTAGCGGCCGGGACAGTCTCCTACAATGAGCAGTTCTTC CASSLAAGTVSYNEQFF
TRBJ1-5 - TRBV18 - 14 TGTGCCAGCTCAGCGAATCCAGGGGCGCAGCCCCAGCATTTT CASSANPGAQPQHF
TRBJ1-4 - TRBV19 - 14 TGTGCCAGTAGTACCCTCGGCCCGAACGAAAAACTGTTTTTT CASSTLGPNEKLFF